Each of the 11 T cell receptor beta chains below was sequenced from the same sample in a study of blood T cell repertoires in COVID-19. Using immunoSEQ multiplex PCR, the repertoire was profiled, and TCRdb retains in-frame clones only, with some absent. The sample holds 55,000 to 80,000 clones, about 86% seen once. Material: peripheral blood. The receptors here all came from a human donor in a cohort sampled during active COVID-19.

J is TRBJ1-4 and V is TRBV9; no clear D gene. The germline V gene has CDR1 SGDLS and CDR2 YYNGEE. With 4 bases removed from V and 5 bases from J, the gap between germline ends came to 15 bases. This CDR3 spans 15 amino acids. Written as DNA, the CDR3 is TGTGCCAGCAGCCCCTCTCGCGGGTTGAATGAAAAACTGTTTTTT. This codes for CASSPSRGLNEKLFF.

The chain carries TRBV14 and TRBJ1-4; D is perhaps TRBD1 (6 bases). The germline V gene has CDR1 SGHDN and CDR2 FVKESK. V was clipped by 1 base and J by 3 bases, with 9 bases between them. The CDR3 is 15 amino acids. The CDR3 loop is CASSQVRGPNEKLFF. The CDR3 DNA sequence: TGTGCCAGCAGCCAAGTCAGGGGACCTAATGAAAAACTGTTTTTT.

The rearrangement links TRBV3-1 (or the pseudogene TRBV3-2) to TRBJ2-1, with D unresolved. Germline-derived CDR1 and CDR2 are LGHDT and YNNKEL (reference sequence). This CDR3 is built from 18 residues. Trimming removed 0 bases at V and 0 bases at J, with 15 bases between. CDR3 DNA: TGTGCCAGCAGCCAAGATCATCCGCGGTTACTCTCCTACAATGAGCAGTTCTTC. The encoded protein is CASSQDHPRLLSYNEQFF.

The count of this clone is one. The CDR3 protein is CASSADRGIDNEQFF. The CDR3, as DNA: TGTGCCAGCAGCGCCGACAGGGGTATCGACAATGAGCAGTTCTTC. V is TRBV5-4 and J is TRBJ2-1; 8 nucleotides align to TRBD1. V was pared by 4 bases and J by 5 bases, with 8 bases of the junction left unmatched. Germline CDR1 and CDR2: SGHNT and YYREEE (reference sequence). The CDR3 runs 15 residues.

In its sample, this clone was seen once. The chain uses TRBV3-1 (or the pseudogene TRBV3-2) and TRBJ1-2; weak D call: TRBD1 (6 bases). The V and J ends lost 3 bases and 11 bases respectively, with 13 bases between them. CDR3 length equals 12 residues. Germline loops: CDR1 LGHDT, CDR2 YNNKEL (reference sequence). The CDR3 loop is CASSHLQGAYTF. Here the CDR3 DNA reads TGTGCCAGCAGCCACCTACAGGGAGCGTACACCTTC.

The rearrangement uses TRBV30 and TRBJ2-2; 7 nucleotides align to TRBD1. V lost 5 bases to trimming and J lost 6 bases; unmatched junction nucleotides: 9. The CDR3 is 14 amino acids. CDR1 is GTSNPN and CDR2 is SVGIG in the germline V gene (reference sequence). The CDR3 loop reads CAWGQGTGAGELFF. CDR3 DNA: TGTGCCTGGGGCCAAGGAACAGGGGCCGGGGAGCTGTTTTTT.

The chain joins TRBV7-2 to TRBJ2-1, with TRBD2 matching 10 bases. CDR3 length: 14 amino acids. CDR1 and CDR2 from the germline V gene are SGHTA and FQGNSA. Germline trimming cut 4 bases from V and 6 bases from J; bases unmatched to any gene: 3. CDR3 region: CASSWASGSNEQFF. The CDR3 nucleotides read TGTGCCAGCAGCTGGGCTAGCGGGAGCAATGAGCAGTTCTTC.

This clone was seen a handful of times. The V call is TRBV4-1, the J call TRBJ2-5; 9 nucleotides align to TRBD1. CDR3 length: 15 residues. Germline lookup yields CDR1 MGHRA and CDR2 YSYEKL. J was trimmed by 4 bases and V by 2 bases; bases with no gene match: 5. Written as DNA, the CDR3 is TGCGCCAGCAGCCAAACACCGACAGGGGGAGAGACCCAGTACTTC. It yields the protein CASSQTPTGGETQYF.

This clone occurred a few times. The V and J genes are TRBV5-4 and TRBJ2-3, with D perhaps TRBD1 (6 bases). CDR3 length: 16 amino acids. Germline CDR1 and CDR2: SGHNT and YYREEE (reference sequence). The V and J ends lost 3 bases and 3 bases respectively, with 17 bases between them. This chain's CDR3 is CASSSGDRRRTDTQYF. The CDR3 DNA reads TGTGCCAGCAGCTCCGGCGACAGGAGGAGAACAGATACGCAGTATTTT.

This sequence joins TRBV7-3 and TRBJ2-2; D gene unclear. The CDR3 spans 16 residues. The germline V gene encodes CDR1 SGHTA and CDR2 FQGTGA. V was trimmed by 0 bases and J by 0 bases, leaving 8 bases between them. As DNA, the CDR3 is TGTGCCAGCAGCTTAACAAGAGATACGAACACCGGGGAGCTGTTTTTT. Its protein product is CASSLTRDTNTGELFF.

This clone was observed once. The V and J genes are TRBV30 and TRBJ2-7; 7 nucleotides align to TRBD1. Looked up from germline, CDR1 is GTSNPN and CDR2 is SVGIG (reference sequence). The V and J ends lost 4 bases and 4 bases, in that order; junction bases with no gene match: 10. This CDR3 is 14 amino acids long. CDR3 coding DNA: TGTGCCTGGATGCCCCAAGACAGGGCATACGAGCAGTACTTC. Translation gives CAWMPQDRAYEQYF. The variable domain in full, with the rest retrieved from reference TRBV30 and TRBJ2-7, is SQTIHQWPATLVQPVGSPLSLECTVEGTSNPNLYWYRQAAGRGLQLLFYSVGIGQISSEVPQNLSASRPQDRQFILSSKKLLLSDSGFYLCAWMPQDRAYEQYFGPGTRLTVT.